The 8 T cell receptor beta chains below were found in one sample sequenced in a study of siplizumab effects on memory and regulatory T cells (dated by TCRdb to the late 2010s). The library was generated by the immunoSEQ multiplex PCR assay. The source is immuneACCESS, and TCRdb retained only in-frame sequences with V and J called. Part of the clones is not carried over; for the studies checked, unresolved V genes explain less than half of this, and the remainder is unexplained. This sample gives about 69,000 clones in total; around nine tenths of them show up just once. The leading ten clones occupy over 1.5% of the sample. The sample consisted of Tregs sorted from blood. The receptors come from a human donor in good health.

The rearrangement joins TRBV6-6 to TRBJ2-7; 7 nucleotides line up with TRBD1. Germline lookup yields CDR1 MNHNY and CDR2 SVGAGI (reference sequence). The CDR3 has 15 amino acids. Trimming removed 2 bases from V and 1 base from J; junction bases left unmatched: 5. CDR3 sequence (DNA): TGTGCCAGCAGTTACCGGACAGGCCCTTCCTACGAGCAGTACTTC. It yields the protein CASSYRTGPSYEQYF.

V gene TRBV6-6 combines with J gene TRBJ2-1; D is possibly TRBD1 (6 bases). This CDR3 is 15 amino acids long. Germline V gene lookup returns CDR1 MNHNY and CDR2 SVGAGI (reference sequence). With 7 bases removed from V and 5 bases from J, the gap between germline ends came to 18 bases. The CDR3 loop is CASTQTAGANNEQFF. In nucleotides, the CDR3 is TGTGCCAGCACACAAACGGCAGGGGCTAACAATGAGCAGTTCTTC.

This clone showed up just a few times. The rearrangement joins TRBV7-2 to TRBJ2-3; 9 nucleotides agree with TRBD2. Per germline, CDR1 SGHTA and CDR2 FQGNSA. V was clipped by 7 bases and J by 4 bases; unmatched bases: 6. The CDR3 spans 14 residues. The CDR3 loop is CASTEAGGPDTQYF. The CDR3 DNA follows: TGTGCCAGCACGGAGGCGGGAGGGCCAGATACGCAGTATTTT.

This chain uses TRBV6-5 with TRBJ1-2; 7 bases are a match to TRBD1. CDR3 length equals 15 residues. The V segment lost 11 bases and the J segment 1 base; nucleotides outside the gene matches: 13. Germline assignment: CDR1 MNHEY and CDR2 SVGAGI. The CDR3 sequence: CAPYTRGDFNYGYTF. The CDR3 DNA is TGTGCCCCTTACACCAGGGGGGACTTTAACTATGGCTACACCTTC.

The chain recombines TRBV7-8 with TRBJ2-3, with TRBD1 matching 7 bases. From germline, CDR1 is SGHVS and CDR2 FQNEAQ. The V segment lost 1 base and the J segment 2 bases; nucleotides outside the gene matches: 6. The CDR3 is made up of 16 amino acids. For the CDR3, the DNA is TGTGCCAGCAGCTTAGGTCTACAGGGGTCCACAGATACGCAGTATTTT. Residues: CASSLGLQGSTDTQYF.

The chain is built from TRBV7-8 and TRBJ2-2; D remains ambiguous. Looked up from germline, CDR1 is SGHVS and CDR2 is FQNEAQ. V shed 5 bases and J shed 2 bases, with 3 bases lying between them. The CDR3 length is 12 residues. The CDR3 spells CASSRNTGELFF. CDR3 DNA: TGTGCCAGCAGCCGTAACACCGGGGAGCTGTTTTTT.

The V call is TRBV4-3, the J call TRBJ2-2; D gene uncertain. Trimming took off 3 bases at V and 7 bases at J, with 9 bases between the two ends. Germline V gives CDR1 LGHNA, CDR2 YSLEER. The CDR3 length is 13 residues. The CDR3 nucleotides are TGCGCCAGCAGCCAGTCATGGGTCGGGGAGCTGTTTTTT. It encodes CASSQSWVGELFF.

Notes on this clone: A clone one base away is much larger, so this may be a read error. CDR3 protein: CASSLGQKETQYF. CDR3 bases: TGTGCCAGCAGCTTGGGACAGAAAGAGACCCAGTACTTC. The rearrangement links TRBV5-6 to TRBJ2-5; maybe TRBD1 (5 bases). V was clipped by 0 bases and J by 3 bases, with 6 bases between them. The CDR3 consists of 13 residues. CDR1 SGHDT and CDR2 YYEEEE come from the germline V gene.